This TCR beta chain stems from a study of blood T cell repertoires in COVID-19. Overall study: Samples taken during acute and convalescent COVID-19 were collected in the United States, Italy and Spain. T cells, B-cell-depleted T cells, or PBMCs supplied cDNA or gDNA.

Methods used by the authors: Reference gene primer amplification yielded estimated nucleated cell counts. TCRdb's copy holds only in-frame clones and misses some; the assay was immunoSEQ multiplex PCR. V, J and clone size were drawn from that table, and D and trimming were deduced from the DNA. The profile shows 150,000 to 160,000 clones, approximately 85% of them singletons. This CDR3 has 14 residues. J gave up 5 bases and V 4 bases, and 5 bases lay outside the gene matches. Germline V gives CDR1 KGHSH, CDR2 LQKENI. Sequenced material: peripheral blood. The J gene is TRBJ2-1, the V gene TRBV18, with 7 bases lining up with TRBD1. The sequence came from a man aged 60 to 75 with COVID-19, enrolled during active disease. The chain's CDR3 is CASSRGQRNNEQFF. For the CDR3, the DNA is TGTGCCAGCTCACGGGGACAGCGGAACAATGAGCAGTTCTTC.